This T cell receptor (beta chain) originates from a study of identical twins. Study-wide points: There was more out-of-frame TCR alpha sharing in monozygotic twins than models estimated. The conclusions drew on cross-sectional statistical analysis instead of tracking the same donors.

Note on this clonotype: Its antigen is not known. Mismatch with germline at one junction end may stem from a read error.

Template switching, a step in the protocol, added a universal primer site, and cDNA carried unique molecular identifiers. TCRdb recomputed calls from the 5' RACE reads with MiXCR, one row per CDR3 protein. Of 1.5 million to 2 million distinct CDR3 sequences detected, under 35% appear once; the ten largest clones hold 0.25% to 0.3%. The CDR3 is made up of 12 amino acids. Germline CDR1 MNHEY, CDR2 SVGEGT. The specimen sequenced was cord blood. This receptor was identified in a newborn girl in good health. The rearrangement links TRBV6-2 or TRBV6-3 to TRBJ2-7, with D uncertain. The CDR3 DNA sequence: TGTGCCAGCAGTTACCCCCTCTACGGGCAGTACTTC. Protein product: CASSYPLYGQYF.